These 10 T cell receptor beta chains originate from one sample sequenced in a study of CD8+ T cells in alopecia areata. As the sequencing template, cDNA was produced by extracting RNA and reverse transcribing it. Assay used: immunoSEQ multiplex PCR; TCRdb lists only in-frame clones, some missing. The data show 110,000 or so clones, around 61% seen once. Material: CD4+ T cells sorted from blood. The receptors stem from a human donor in good health.

The V and J genes are TRBV10-3 and TRBJ2-5; TRBD2 matches at 8 bases. Germline CDR1 and CDR2: ENHRY and SYGVKD. This CDR3 region has 15 residues. V was pared by 2 bases and J by 5 bases, with 7 bases of the junction left unmatched. DNA for the CDR3: TGTGCCATCAGTGAGCGGGCGGGGGGTACTGAGACCCAGTACTTC. It encodes CAISERAGGTETQYF.

The V gene is TRBV30, the J gene TRBJ1-2; no firm D call. Germline CDR1 is GTSNPN and CDR2 is SVGIG (reference sequence). The CDR3 is 12 residues long. Deletions cut 7 bases from V and 8 bases from J, with 17 bases between. The CDR3 DNA is TGTGCCTCGTGGGGTCAGCTTTCGGGCTACACCTTC. Residues: CASWGQLSGYTF.

This clone came up a few times. This chain uses TRBV14 with TRBJ1-2; D not resolved. CDR3 size: 14 residues. Germline lookup yields CDR1 SGHDN and CDR2 FVKESK. V lost 4 bases to trimming and J lost 4 bases, with 13 bases between them. The CDR3 loop reads CASSRYSGPYGYTF. The CDR3 DNA reads TGTGCCAGCAGCCGGTACTCGGGCCCCTATGGCTACACCTTC.

This clone was counted once. V is TRBV6-1 and J is TRBJ2-1; D is unclear. The CDR3 covers 15 residues. The V gene's germline CDR1 is MNHNS and CDR2 SASEGT. V dropped 6 bases and J dropped 0 bases, with 12 bases sitting between them. CDR3 sequence: CASRKVRSSYNEQFF. As DNA, the CDR3 is TGTGCCAGCAGAAAGGTGCGGAGCTCCTACAATGAGCAGTTCTTC.

The chain employs TRBV29-1 and TRBJ2-1; TRBD1 might be the D (5 bases). V lost 7 bases to trimming and J lost 12 bases, with 16 bases between them. From germline, CDR1 is SQVTM and CDR2 ANQGSEA. The CDR3 extends over 11 amino acids. Here the CDR3 DNA reads TGCAGCGGTTACCGACAGCTTGGGCAGTTCTTC. This gives the protein CSGYRQLGQFF.

The chain links TRBV29-1 to TRBJ1-2, with D possibly matching TRBD1 (5 bases). The CDR3 is made up of 12 amino acids. The V and J ends lost 3 bases and 10 bases respectively, with 15 bases between them. Germline loops: CDR1 SQVTM, CDR2 ANQGSEA. CDR3 sequence (DNA): TGCAGCGTTGAGCCTCGACCGGGGCCCTACACCTTC. This encodes CSVEPRPGPYTF. The full variable domain, its missing parts supplied by reference TRBV29-1 and TRBJ1-2, is SAVISQKPSRDICQRGTSLTIQCQVDSQVTMMFWYRQQPGQSLTLIATANQGSEATYESGFVIDKFPISRPNLTFSTLTVSNMSPEDSSIYLCSVEPRPGPYTFGSGTRLTVV.

The chain uses TRBV19 and TRBJ2-3; D is unclear. The V end lost 5 bases, the J end lost 6 bases, and 9 bases lay between the germline ends. The CDR3 has 12 residues. Germline-derived CDR1 and CDR2 are LNHDA and SQIVND (reference sequence). CDR3 DNA sequence: TGTGCCAGTAGTCAACAGCGCGATACGCAGTATTTT. Translating gives CASSQQRDTQYF.

The gene calls are TRBV10-1 and TRBJ2-6; D gene ambiguous. This CDR3 is built from 11 residues. The germline CDR1 and CDR2 sequences are WNHNN and SYGVQD (reference sequence). DNA for the CDR3: TGCGCACAAAGTCGGGCCAACGTCCTGACTTTC. Its protein is CAQSRANVLTF.

This sequence joins TRBV30 and TRBJ2-7; D tentatively fits TRBD1 or TRBD2 (5 bases each). Trimming removed 6 bases from V and 1 base from J, with 13 bases in between. CDR1 is GTSNPN, CDR2 SVGIG, per germline (reference sequence). This CDR3 region has 13 residues. The CDR3 reads CACLRGVSYEQYF. For the CDR3, the DNA is TGTGCCTGCCTTCGAGGGGTGTCCTACGAGCAGTACTTC.

The chain couples TRBV4-1 to TRBJ1-5; D call uncertain. Germline V gene sequence: CDR1 MGHRA, CDR2 YSYEKL. This CDR3 has 16 amino acids. Trimming took 0 bases from V and 4 from J, leaving 13 bases between them. The CDR3 DNA reads TGCGCCAGCAGCCAAGATGGCGGAATCGGAAATCAGCCCCAGCATTTT. Protein sequence: CASSQDGGIGNQPQHF.